These 5 T cell receptor beta chains originate from one sample sequenced in a study of T-cell reconstitution after alpha-beta-depleted transplantation in children. Unique molecular identifiers were incorporated into the prepared TCRbeta library. TCRdb fed the PCR reads into MiXCR, producing one record per CDR3 protein. The sample has some 490,000 distinct CDR3 sequences; under 15% are singletons. The sequences come from PBMCs from the stem cell graft donor, collected from the stem cell graft. The receptors derive from a human donor who donated a stem cell graft to a child with combined immunodeficiency.

The rearrangement uses TRBV2 and TRBJ2-3; 7 bases agree with TRBD2. In germline, CDR1 is SNHLY, CDR2 FYNNEI. CDR3 size: 15 residues. The ends lost 7 bases at V and 3 bases at J; junction bases unmatched: 10. The CDR3 region is CASNLWRERTDTQYF. DNA for the CDR3: TGTGCCAGCAACTTGTGGCGGGAGCGAACAGATACGCAGTATTTT.

This clonotype was seen more than once but under ten times. The chain recombines TRBV27 with TRBJ2-4; D perhaps matches TRBD1 (5 bases). The CDR3 runs 14 residues. The germline V and J ends were trimmed by 3 bases and 8 bases, with 14 bases remaining between them. The V gene's germline CDR1 is MNHEY and CDR2 SMNVEV (reference sequence). The CDR3 DNA reads as TGTGCCAGCAGTTTTTTTGGCAGCAGGGACATTCAGTACTTC. This codes for CASSFFGSRDIQYF.

This clonotype was seen repeatedly, ten times or more. J is TRBJ2-3 and V is TRBV29-1, with D possibly being TRBD1 (6 bases). Trimming took off 6 bases at V and 1 base at J, with 11 bases between the two ends. The CDR3 runs 13 residues. Per the germline V gene, CDR1 is SQVTM and CDR2 is ANQGSEA. DNA for the CDR3: TGCAGCGTGAATCCAGGGGGCACAGATACGCAGTATTTT. It yields the protein CSVNPGGTDTQYF.

V usage is TRBV7-3 and J usage is TRBJ2-7; D unresolved. V was cut by 5 bases and J by 0 bases, with 8 bases left in between. CDR1 and CDR2 (germline): SGHTA, FQGTGA. This CDR3 contains 13 residues. The CDR3 spells CASSVDLSYEQYF. DNA for the CDR3: TGTGCCAGCAGCGTGGATCTCTCCTACGAGCAGTACTTC.

The chain employs TRBV12-3 or TRBV12-4 and TRBJ2-3, with TRBD2 matching over 8 bases. The CDR3 has 13 residues. Trimming at V came to 6 bases and at J to 7 bases, leaving 6 bases not matched to a gene. Here the CDR3 reads CASRSGGPYTQYF. The CDR3, as DNA: TGTGCCAGCAGATCGGGAGGGCCGTATACGCAGTATTTT.